These T cell receptor beta chains were read from a single sample in a study of blood T cell repertoires in COVID-19. Repertoires were generated with immunoSEQ multiplex PCR, while TCRdb's copy carries only in-frame clones and drops some. Here the sample spans about 150,000 clones, about four fifths being singletons. The material sequenced was peripheral blood. The source is a woman in her sixties or seventies with acute or convalescent COVID-19. Each CDR3 is given with its conserved first and last residue. D genes are given only for firm matches. The size of a clone is reported for some rows only, either as once, few or many, or as a class for expanded clones.

clone size: -
V gene: TRBV7-2
J gene: TRBJ1-3
D gene: -
CDR3 protein: CASSLVAGARRNTIYF
CDR3 DNA: TGTGCCAGCAGCTTAGTCGCGGGAGCTCGGCGAAACACCATATATTTT

clone size: -
V gene: TRBV5-1
J gene: TRBJ2-1
D gene: -
CDR3 protein: CASSLLLNEQFF
CDR3 DNA: TGCGCCAGCAGCTTGTTGTTAAATGAGCAGTTCTTC

clone size: once
V gene: TRBV29-1
J gene: TRBJ2-2
D gene: TRBD1
CDR3 protein: CSVRTGPNTGELFF
CDR3 DNA: TGCAGCGTGAGGACAGGGCCGAACACCGGGGAGCTGTTTTTT

clone size: -
V gene: TRBV4-2
J gene: TRBJ1-2
D gene: -
CDR3 protein: CASSEPSRQGFYGYTF
CDR3 DNA: TGTGCCAGCAGCGAACCAAGCAGGCAGGGTTTCTATGGCTACACCTTC

clone size: -
V gene: TRBV6-5
J gene: TRBJ1-1
D gene: -
CDR3 protein: CASSYSIRPRNTEAFF
CDR3 DNA: TGTGCCAGCAGTTACTCGATACGGCCTAGGAACACTGAAGCTTTCTTT

clone size: once
V gene: TRBV18
J gene: TRBJ1-4
D gene: -
CDR3 protein: CASSPSNLGPNEKLFF
CDR3 DNA: TGTGCCAGCTCACCAAGCAATCTGGGCCCTAATGAAAAACTGTTTTTT

clone size: -
V gene: TRBV6-5
J gene: TRBJ1-6
D gene: TRBD1
CDR3 protein: CASRMGQLNSPLHF
CDR3 DNA: TGTGCCAGCAGGATGGGACAGTTAAATTCACCCCTCCACTTT

clone size: -
V gene: TRBV3-1/TRBV3-2
J gene: TRBJ2-3
D gene: TRBD2
CDR3 protein: CASSLAGGARDTQYF
CDR3 DNA: TGTGCCAGCAGCCTCGCCGGGGGGGCCAGAGATACGCAGTATTTT

clone size: -
V gene: TRBV6-5
J gene: TRBJ1-2
D gene: -
CDR3 protein: CATPCGEGRGYTF
CDR3 DNA: TGTGCCACCCCCTGTGGGGAGGGTAGAGGCTACACCTTC

clone size: -
V gene: TRBV25-1
J gene: TRBJ2-1
D gene: TRBD2
CDR3 protein: CASSHGLAGDNEQFF
CDR3 DNA: TGTGCCAGCTCTCATGGACTAGCGGGGGACAATGAGCAGTTCTTC

clone size: -
V gene: TRBV21-1
J gene: TRBJ1-4
D gene: -
CDR3 protein: CASTQVIPGTGKGESNEKLFF
CDR3 DNA: TGTGCCAGCACGCAGGTAATCCCCGGGACAGGGAAAGGGGAATCTAATGAAAAACTGTTTTTT

clone size: -
V gene: TRBV5-1
J gene: TRBJ1-4
D gene: TRBD1
CDR3 protein: CASSSGTGAATNEKLFF
CDR3 DNA: TGCGCCAGCAGCTCTGGGACAGGGGCTGCAACTAATGAAAAACTGTTTTTT

clone size: few
V gene: TRBV6-4
J gene: TRBJ2-2
D gene: -
CDR3 protein: CASSPSRGNGELFF
CDR3 DNA: TGTGCCAGCAGTCCCAGTCGAGGGAACGGGGAGCTGTTTTTT

clone size: -
V gene: TRBV6-5
J gene: TRBJ1-2
D gene: -
CDR3 protein: CASVREAYGYTF
CDR3 DNA: TGTGCCAGCGTGAGGGAGGCCTATGGCTACACCTTC

clone size: -
V gene: TRBV6-5
J gene: TRBJ2-7
D gene: TRBD2
CDR3 protein: CASSPGGPLYEQYF
CDR3 DNA: TGTGCCAGCAGTCCGGGGGGGCCCTTATACGAGCAGTACTTC

clone size: -
V gene: TRBV11-2
J gene: TRBJ2-2
D gene: -
CDR3 protein: CASSLVGGAVTGELFF
CDR3 DNA: TGTGCCAGCAGCTTGGTAGGGGGAGCGGTTACCGGGGAGCTGTTTTTT

clone size: once
V gene: TRBV4-2
J gene: TRBJ1-2
D gene: -
CDR3 protein: CASSQDWSGKGNYGYTF
CDR3 DNA: TGTGCCAGCAGCCAAGATTGGTCAGGGAAGGGTAACTATGGCTACACCTTC

clone size: many
V gene: TRBV27
J gene: TRBJ2-1
D gene: -
CDR3 protein: CASSQDMSSYNEQFF
CDR3 DNA: TGTGCCAGCAGTCAGGACATGAGCTCCTACAATGAGCAGTTCTTC

clone size: -
V gene: TRBV7-9
J gene: TRBJ2-1
D gene: -
CDR3 protein: CASSLGAYNEQFF
CDR3 DNA: TGTGCCAGCAGCTTAGGCGCCTACAATGAGCAGTTCTTC

clone size: -
V gene: TRBV6-5
J gene: TRBJ1-6
D gene: -
CDR3 protein: CASRRGREDTPLHF
CDR3 DNA: TGTGCCAGCAGGCGGGGCAGGGAAGATACACCCCTCCACTTT

clone size: few
V gene: TRBV12-3/TRBV12-4
J gene: TRBJ1-2
D gene: -
CDR3 protein: CASSPPRSYGYTF
CDR3 DNA: TGTGCCAGCTCCCCCCCCCGGAGCTATGGCTACACCTTC

clone size: -
V gene: TRBV25-1
J gene: TRBJ1-2
D gene: TRBD1
CDR3 protein: CASSASSGGGGYTF
CDR3 DNA: TGTGCCAGCAGTGCCTCTTCAGGGGGAGGAGGCTACACCTTC

clone size: -
V gene: TRBV10-1
J gene: TRBJ2-1
D gene: -
CDR3 protein: CASNTGLMGSHEQFF
CDR3 DNA: TGCGCCAGCAATACTGGACTTATGGGGTCCCATGAGCAGTTCTTC

clone size: -
V gene: TRBV9
J gene: TRBJ1-2
D gene: -
CDR3 protein: CASSAMERVSNYGYTF
CDR3 DNA: TGTGCCAGCAGTGCAATGGAGAGGGTCTCTAACTATGGCTACACCTTC

clone size: few
V gene: TRBV28
J gene: TRBJ1-5
D gene: TRBD1
CDR3 protein: CASRQGGQGSQPQHF
CDR3 DNA: TGTGCCAGCAGGCAGGGGGGACAGGGGTCGCAGCCCCAGCATTTT

clone size: -
V gene: TRBV12-3/TRBV12-4
J gene: TRBJ1-1
D gene: -
CDR3 protein: CASSSPPSGAFF
CDR3 DNA: TGTGCCAGCAGTTCCCCGCCGTCCGGAGCTTTCTTT

clone size: -
V gene: TRBV4-1
J gene: TRBJ1-3
D gene: -
CDR3 protein: CATERPASFSGNTIYF
CDR3 DNA: TGCGCCACCGAGCGTCCGGCCAGTTTCTCTGGAAACACCATATATTTT

clone size: -
V gene: TRBV7-2
J gene: TRBJ2-2
D gene: TRBD2
CDR3 protein: CASSFGGGLTGELFF
CDR3 DNA: TGTGCCAGCAGCTTCGGCGGGGGGCTCACCGGGGAGCTGTTTTTT

clone size: -
V gene: TRBV6-5
J gene: TRBJ1-4
D gene: TRBD1
CDR3 protein: CASRRTGGFDEKLFF
CDR3 DNA: TGTGCCAGCAGGAGGACAGGGGGCTTTGATGAAAAACTGTTTTTT

clone size: -
V gene: TRBV15
J gene: TRBJ2-5
D gene: -
CDR3 protein: CATSRPSSGTQYF
CDR3 DNA: TGTGCCACCAGCAGACCGTCCTCAGGGACCCAGTACTTC

clone size: -
V gene: TRBV19
J gene: TRBJ1-5
D gene: -
CDR3 protein: CASSIPSGISNQPQHF
CDR3 DNA: TGTGCCAGTAGTATCCCTAGCGGGATTAGCAATCAGCCCCAGCATTTT

clone size: -
V gene: TRBV6-5
J gene: TRBJ2-5
D gene: TRBD1
CDR3 protein: CASSYSGTGGSETQYF
CDR3 DNA: TGTGCCAGCAGTTACTCAGGGACAGGGGGATCGGAGACCCAGTACTTC

clone size: -
V gene: TRBV4-1
J gene: TRBJ1-4
D gene: -
CDR3 protein: CASSLQTTGVNEKLFF
CDR3 DNA: TGCGCCAGCAGCCTCCAAACGACAGGCGTAAATGAAAAACTGTTTTTT

clone size: -
V gene: TRBV24-1
J gene: TRBJ2-3
D gene: TRBD2
CDR3 protein: CATSLAGARDTQYF
CDR3 DNA: TGTGCCACCAGCTTAGCGGGGGCGCGGGATACGCAGTATTTT

clone size: -
V gene: TRBV19
J gene: TRBJ1-1
D gene: -
CDR3 protein: CATRFQGREAFF
CDR3 DNA: TGTGCCACCAGGTTCCAGGGCAGGGAAGCTTTCTTT

clone size: -
V gene: TRBV6-5
J gene: TRBJ1-2
D gene: TRBD1
CDR3 protein: CASTWTGSTNYGYTF
CDR3 DNA: TGTGCCAGCACCTGGACAGGGTCGACTAACTATGGCTACACCTTC

clone size: -
V gene: TRBV28
J gene: TRBJ1-5
D gene: -
CDR3 protein: CASSQGGINQPQHF
CDR3 DNA: TGTGCCAGCAGTCAGGGAGGGATCAATCAGCCCCAGCATTTT

clone size: once
V gene: TRBV29-1
J gene: TRBJ1-5
D gene: -
CDR3 protein: CSVSQGPSNQPQHF
CDR3 DNA: TGCAGCGTTTCACAGGGACCGAGCAATCAGCCCCAGCATTTT

clone size: -
V gene: TRBV18
J gene: TRBJ1-1
D gene: TRBD1
CDR3 protein: CASSSRQGTAFF
CDR3 DNA: TGTGCCAGCTCATCCCGACAGGGGACAGCTTTCTTT

clone size: -
V gene: TRBV6-5
J gene: TRBJ2-7
D gene: TRBD1
CDR3 protein: CASSKTGGSYEQYF
CDR3 DNA: TGTGCCAGCAGTAAAACAGGGGGCTCCTACGAGCAGTACTTC

clone size: -
V gene: TRBV19
J gene: TRBJ1-1
D gene: TRBD1
CDR3 protein: CASSMGQHRNTEAFF
CDR3 DNA: TGTGCCAGTAGTATGGGACAGCACAGGAACACTGAAGCTTTCTTT

clone size: -
V gene: TRBV5-1
J gene: TRBJ2-7
D gene: -
CDR3 protein: CASSLVGYEQYF
CDR3 DNA: TGCGCCAGCAGCTTGGTCGGCTACGAGCAGTACTTC

clone size: -
V gene: TRBV15
J gene: TRBJ1-1
D gene: -
CDR3 protein: CATRSRRGDTEAFF
CDR3 DNA: TGTGCCACCAGATCAAGAAGGGGCGACACTGAAGCTTTCTTT